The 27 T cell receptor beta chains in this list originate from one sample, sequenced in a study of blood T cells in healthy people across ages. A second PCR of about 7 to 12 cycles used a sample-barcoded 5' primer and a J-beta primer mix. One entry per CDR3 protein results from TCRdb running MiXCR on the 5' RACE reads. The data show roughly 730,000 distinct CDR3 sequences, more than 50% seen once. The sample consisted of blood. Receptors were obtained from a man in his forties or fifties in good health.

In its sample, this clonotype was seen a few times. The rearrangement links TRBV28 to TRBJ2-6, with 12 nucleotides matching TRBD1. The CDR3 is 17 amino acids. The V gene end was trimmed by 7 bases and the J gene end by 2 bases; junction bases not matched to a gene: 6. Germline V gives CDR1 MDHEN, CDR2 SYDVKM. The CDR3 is CASTLGTGGAGANVLTF. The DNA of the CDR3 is TGTGCCAGCACCCTGGGGACAGGGGGCGCTGGGGCCAACGTCCTGACTTTC.

In DNA form, the CDR3 reads TGTGCCAGCAGCGCGAGGGGGGGGACAGGGGGCAATGAGCAGTTCTTC. It yields the protein CASSARGGTGGNEQFF. The chain couples TRBV9 to TRBJ2-1; 11 bases align to TRBD1. The CDR3 is made up of 16 amino acids. V lost 3 bases, J lost 6 bases, and 8 bases stayed unmatched. Germline V gives CDR1 SGDLS, CDR2 YYNGEE.

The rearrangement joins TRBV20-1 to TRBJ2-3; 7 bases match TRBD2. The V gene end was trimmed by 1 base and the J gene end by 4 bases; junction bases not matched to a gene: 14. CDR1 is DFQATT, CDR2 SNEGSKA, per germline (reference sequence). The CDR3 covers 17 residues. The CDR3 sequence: CSARGVSAGVIADTQYF. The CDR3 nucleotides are TGCAGTGCTAGAGGCGTGTCTGCGGGAGTCATTGCAGATACGCAGTATTTT.

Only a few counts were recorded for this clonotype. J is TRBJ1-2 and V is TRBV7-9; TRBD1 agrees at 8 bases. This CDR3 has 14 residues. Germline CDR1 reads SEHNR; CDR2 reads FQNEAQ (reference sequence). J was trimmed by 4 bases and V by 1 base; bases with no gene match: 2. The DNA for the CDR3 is TGTGCCAGCAGCTTAGAGACAGGGGTCTATGGCTACACCTTC. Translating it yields CASSLETGVYGYTF.

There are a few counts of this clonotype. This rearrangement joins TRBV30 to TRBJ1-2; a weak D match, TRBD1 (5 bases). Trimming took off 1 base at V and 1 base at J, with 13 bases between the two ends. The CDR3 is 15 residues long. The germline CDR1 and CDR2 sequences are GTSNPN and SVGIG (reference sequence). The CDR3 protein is CAWSAGGAGNYGYTF. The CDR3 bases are TGTGCCTGGAGTGCCGGGGGAGCTGGTAACTATGGCTACACCTTC.

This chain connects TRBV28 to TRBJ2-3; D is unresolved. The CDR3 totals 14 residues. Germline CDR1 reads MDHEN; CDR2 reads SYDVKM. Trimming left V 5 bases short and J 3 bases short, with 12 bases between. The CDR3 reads CASSPLGTTDTQYF. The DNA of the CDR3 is TGTGCCAGCAGTCCCCTGGGCACTACAGATACGCAGTATTTT.

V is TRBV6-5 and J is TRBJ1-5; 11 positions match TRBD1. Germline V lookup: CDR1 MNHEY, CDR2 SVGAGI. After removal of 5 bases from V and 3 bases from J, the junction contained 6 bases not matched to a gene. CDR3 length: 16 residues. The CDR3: CASSTGQGAVNQPQHF. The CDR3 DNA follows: TGTGCCAGCAGTACCGGACAGGGGGCCGTCAATCAGCCCCAGCATTTT.

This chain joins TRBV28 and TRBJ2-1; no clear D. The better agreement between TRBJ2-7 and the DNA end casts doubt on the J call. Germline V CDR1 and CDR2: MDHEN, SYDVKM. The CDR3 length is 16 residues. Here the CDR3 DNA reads TGTGCCAGCAGTTTAGTCGACCAGCGAACCTACAACGAGCAGTACTTC. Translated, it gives CASSLVDQRTYNEQYF.

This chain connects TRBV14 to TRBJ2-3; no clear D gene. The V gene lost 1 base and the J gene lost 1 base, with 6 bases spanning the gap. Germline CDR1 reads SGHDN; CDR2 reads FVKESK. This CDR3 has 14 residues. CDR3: CASSQVDGTDTQYF. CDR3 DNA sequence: TGTGCCAGCAGCCAAGTCGACGGCACAGATACGCAGTATTTT. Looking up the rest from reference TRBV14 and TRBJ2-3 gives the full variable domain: EAGVTQFPSHSVIEKGQTVTLRCDPISGHDNLYWYRRVMGKEIKFLLHFVKESKQDESGMPNNRFLAERTGGTYSTLKVQPAELEDSGVYFCASSQVDGTDTQYFGPGTRLTVL.

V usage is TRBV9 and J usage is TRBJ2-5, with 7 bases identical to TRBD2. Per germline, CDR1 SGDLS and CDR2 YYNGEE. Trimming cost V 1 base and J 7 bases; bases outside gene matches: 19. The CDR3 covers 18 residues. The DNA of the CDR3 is TGTGCCAGCAGCGTATACAGCCCGTGTGGGAGGGCGCGGGGGACCCAGTACTTC. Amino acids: CASSVYSPCGRARGTQYF. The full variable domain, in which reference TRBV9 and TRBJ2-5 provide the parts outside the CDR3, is DSGVTQTPKHLITATGQRVTLRCSPRSGDLSVYWYQQSLDQGLQFLIQYYNGEERAKGNILERFSAQQFPDLHSELNLSSLELGDSALYFCASSVYSPCGRARGTQYFGPGTRLLVL.

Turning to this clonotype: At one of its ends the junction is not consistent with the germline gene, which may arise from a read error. The CDR3 sequence: CATSESQRLGVSTEAFF. CDR3 in DNA: TGTGCCACCAGTGAGTCACAGCGCCTCGGGGTATCCACTGAAGCTTTCTTT. This sequence joins TRBV10-3 and TRBJ1-1, with D uncertain. The germline V gene encodes CDR1 ENHRY and CDR2 SYGVKD. The CDR3 has 17 residues.

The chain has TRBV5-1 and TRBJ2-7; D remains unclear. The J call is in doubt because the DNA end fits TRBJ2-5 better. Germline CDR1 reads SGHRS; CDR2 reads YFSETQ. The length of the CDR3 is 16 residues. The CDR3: CASSLIQTGPAETQYF. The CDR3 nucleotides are TGCGCCAGCAGCTTGATCCAAACCGGGCCAGCAGAGACCCAGTACTTC.

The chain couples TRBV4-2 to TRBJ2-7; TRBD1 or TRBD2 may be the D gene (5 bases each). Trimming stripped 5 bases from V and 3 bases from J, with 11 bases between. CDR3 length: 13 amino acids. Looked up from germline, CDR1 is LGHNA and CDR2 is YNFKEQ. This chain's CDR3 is CASSSMGVYEQYF. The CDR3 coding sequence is TGTGCCAGCAGCTCTATGGGGGTCTACGAGCAGTACTTC.

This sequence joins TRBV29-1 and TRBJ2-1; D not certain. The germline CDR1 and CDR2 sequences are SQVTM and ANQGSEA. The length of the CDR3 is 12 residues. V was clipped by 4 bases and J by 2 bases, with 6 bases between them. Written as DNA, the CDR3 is TGCAGCGTTGTGGGGACCTACAATGAGCAGTTCTTC. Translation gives CSVVGTYNEQFF.

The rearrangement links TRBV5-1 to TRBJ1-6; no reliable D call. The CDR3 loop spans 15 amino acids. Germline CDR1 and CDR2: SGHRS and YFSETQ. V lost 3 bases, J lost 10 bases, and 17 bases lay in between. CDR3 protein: CASSSAQPWQSPLHF. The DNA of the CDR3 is TGCGCCAGCAGCTCGGCCCAACCCTGGCAATCACCCCTCCACTTT.

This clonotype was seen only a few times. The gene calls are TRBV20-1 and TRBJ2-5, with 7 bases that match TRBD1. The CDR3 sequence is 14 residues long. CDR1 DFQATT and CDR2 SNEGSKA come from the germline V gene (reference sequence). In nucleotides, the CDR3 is TGCAGCGCCCCGGGACAGACCTTCCAAGAGACCCAGTACTTC. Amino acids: CSAPGQTFQETQYF.

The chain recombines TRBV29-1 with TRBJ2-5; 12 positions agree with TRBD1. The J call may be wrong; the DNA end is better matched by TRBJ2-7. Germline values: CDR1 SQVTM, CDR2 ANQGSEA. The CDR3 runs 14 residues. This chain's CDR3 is CSVVGTGGFYEQYF. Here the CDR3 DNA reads TGCAGCGTTGTCGGGACAGGGGGCTTCTACGAGCAGTACTTC.

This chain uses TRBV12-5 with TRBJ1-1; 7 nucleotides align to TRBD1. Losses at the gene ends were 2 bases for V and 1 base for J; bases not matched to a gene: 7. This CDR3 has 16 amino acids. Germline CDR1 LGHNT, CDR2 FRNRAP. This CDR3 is CASGLIRQGENTEAFF. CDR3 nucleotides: TGTGCTAGTGGTTTGATCCGACAGGGTGAGAACACTGAAGCTTTCTTT.

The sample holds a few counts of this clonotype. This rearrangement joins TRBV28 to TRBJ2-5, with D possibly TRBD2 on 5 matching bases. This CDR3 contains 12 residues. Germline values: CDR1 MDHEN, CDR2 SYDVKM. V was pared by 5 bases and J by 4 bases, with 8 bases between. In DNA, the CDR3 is TGTGCCAGCAGTGGCAGCGGAGAGACCCAGTACTTC. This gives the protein CASSGSGETQYF.

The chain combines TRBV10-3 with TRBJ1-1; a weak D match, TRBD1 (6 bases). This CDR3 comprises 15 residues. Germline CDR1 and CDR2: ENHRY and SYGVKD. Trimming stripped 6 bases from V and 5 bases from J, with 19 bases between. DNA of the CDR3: TGTGCCATCAGGAATTCCAGGGGCCCTGAGACTGAAGCTTTCTTT. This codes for CAIRNSRGPETEAFF.

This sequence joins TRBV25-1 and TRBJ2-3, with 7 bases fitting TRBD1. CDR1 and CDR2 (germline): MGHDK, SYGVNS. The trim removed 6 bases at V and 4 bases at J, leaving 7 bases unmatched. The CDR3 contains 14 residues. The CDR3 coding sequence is TGTGCCAGCAGACCCGACAGGGCGGCAGATACGCAGTATTTT. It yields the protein CASRPDRAADTQYF. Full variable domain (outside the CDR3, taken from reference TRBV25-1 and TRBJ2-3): EADIYQTPRYLVIGTGKKITLECSQTMGHDKMYWYQQDPGMELHLIHYSYGVNSTEKGDLSSESTVSRIRTEHFPLTLESARPSHTSQYLCASRPDRAADTQYFGPGTRLTVL.

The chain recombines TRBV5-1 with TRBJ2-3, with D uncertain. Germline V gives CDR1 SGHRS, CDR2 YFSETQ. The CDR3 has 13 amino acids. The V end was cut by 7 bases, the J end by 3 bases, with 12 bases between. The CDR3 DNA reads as TGCGCCAGCGCGCCGCGGACGACAGATACGCAGTATTTT. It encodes CASAPRTTDTQYF. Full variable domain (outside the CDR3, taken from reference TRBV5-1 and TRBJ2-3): KAGVTQTPRYLIKTRGQQVTLSCSPISGHRSVSWYQQTPGQGLQFLFEYFSETQRNKGNFPGRFSGRQFSNSRSEMNVSTLELGDSALYLCASAPRTTDTQYFGPGTRLTVL.

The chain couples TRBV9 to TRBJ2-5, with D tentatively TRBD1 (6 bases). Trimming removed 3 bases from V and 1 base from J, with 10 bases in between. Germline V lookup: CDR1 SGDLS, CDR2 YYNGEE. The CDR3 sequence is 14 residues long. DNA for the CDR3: TGTGCCAGCAGCGCTTCAGGGGCCCAAGAGACCCAGTACTTC. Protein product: CASSASGAQETQYF.

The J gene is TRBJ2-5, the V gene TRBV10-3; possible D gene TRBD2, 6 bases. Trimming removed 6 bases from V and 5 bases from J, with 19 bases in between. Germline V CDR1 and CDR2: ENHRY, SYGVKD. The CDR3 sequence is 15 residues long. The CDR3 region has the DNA TGTGCCATCAGCAAGAACGACCGGAGCGGGGAGACCCAGTACTTC. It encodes CAISKNDRSGETQYF.

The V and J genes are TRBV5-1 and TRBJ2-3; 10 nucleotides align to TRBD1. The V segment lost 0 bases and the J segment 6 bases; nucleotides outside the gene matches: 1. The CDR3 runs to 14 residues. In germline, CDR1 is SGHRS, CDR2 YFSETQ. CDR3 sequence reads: CASSLEDRGDTQYF. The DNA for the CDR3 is TGCGCCAGCAGCTTGGAGGACAGGGGGGATACGCAGTATTTT.

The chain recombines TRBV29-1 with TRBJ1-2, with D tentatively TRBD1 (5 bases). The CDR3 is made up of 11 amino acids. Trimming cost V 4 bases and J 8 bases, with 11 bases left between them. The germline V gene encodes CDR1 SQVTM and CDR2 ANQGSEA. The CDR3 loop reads CSVGTLYGYTF. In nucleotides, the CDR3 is TGCAGCGTTGGGACACTCTACGGCTACACCTTC.

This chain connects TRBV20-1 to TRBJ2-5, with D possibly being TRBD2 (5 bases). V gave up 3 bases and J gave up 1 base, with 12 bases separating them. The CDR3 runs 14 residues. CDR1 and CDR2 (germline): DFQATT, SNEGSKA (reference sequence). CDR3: CSASTRLTQETQYF. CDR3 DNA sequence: TGCAGTGCTAGCACGAGACTAACCCAAGAGACCCAGTACTTC.